The 26 T cell receptor beta chains given below trace back to one sample, sequenced in a study of shared clonotypes between healthy human individuals. Naive CD8 cells, CD45RO-negative and positively selected for CCR7, excluded terminally differentiated effector memory CD45RA+ cells. Clones were read by immunoSEQ multiplex PCR, and TCRdb kept only the in-frame ones, dropping some. Of 1.5 million to 2.5 million clones listed, about 95% are singletons. The sequenced sample consisted of naive CD8+ T cells sorted from blood. The source of these receptors is a man aged 18-30 years in good health.

This rearrangement joins TRBV7-9 to TRBJ2-1; perhaps TRBD2 as D (6 bases). The V and J ends lost 5 bases and 5 bases respectively, with 16 bases between them. CDR1 SEHNR and CDR2 FQNEAQ come from the germline V gene (reference sequence). The CDR3 extends over 15 amino acids. CDR3 nucleotide sequence: TGTGCCAGCAGCCCCCCAGCGGTAGCGGACAATGAGCAGTTCTTC. Translating gives CASSPPAVADNEQFF. The whole variable domain, filled in from reference TRBV7-9 and TRBJ2-1, reads DTGVSQNPRHKITKRGQNVTFRCDPISEHNRLYWYRQTLGQGPEFLTYFQNEAQLEKSRLLSDRFSAERPKGSFSTLEIQRTEQGDSAMYLCASSPPAVADNEQFFGPGTRLTVL.

CDR3 nucleotides: TGTGCCAGCAGCGCTGCGGCCGGATACGAGCAGTACTTC. It yields the protein CASSAAAGYEQYF. The chain is built from TRBV27 and TRBJ2-7; D ambiguous. Germline V gene lookup returns CDR1 MNHEY and CDR2 SMNVEV (reference sequence). CDR3 size: 13 residues. Trimming removed 6 bases at V and 4 bases at J, with 13 bases between.

CDR3 loop: CASSSRTGTDTQYF. The CDR3 region has the DNA TGTGCCAGCAGTTCAAGGACAGGCACAGATACGCAGTATTTT. The gene calls are TRBV28 and TRBJ2-3; tentative D call: TRBD1 (6 bases). This CDR3 is 14 amino acids long. Germline CDR1 MDHEN, CDR2 SYDVKM. V dropped 4 bases and J dropped 1 base, with 9 bases sitting between them.

The rearrangement uses TRBV4-1 and TRBJ2-3; no reliable D call. The V and J ends lost 4 bases and 2 bases respectively, with 13 bases between them. CDR1 and CDR2 from the germline V gene are MGHRA and YSYEKL. The CDR3 length is 15 residues. The DNA of the CDR3 is TGCGCCAGCAGCCTCGCGCCCGGCTTCACAGATACGCAGTATTTT. Its protein product is CASSLAPGFTDTQYF.

The V and J genes are TRBV7-6 and TRBJ2-3; either TRBD1 or TRBD2 may fit D (5 bases each). Germline V CDR1 and CDR2: SGHVS, FNYEAQ. V was cut by 4 bases and J by 6 bases, with 17 bases left in between. The CDR3 sequence is 15 residues long. In DNA, the CDR3 is TGTGCCAGCAGCTCGCCCTCTCGAGGGGAGGATACGCAGTATTTT. Translating it yields CASSSPSRGEDTQYF.

Of note for this clone: This specimen includes other DNA sequences encoding the same CDR3. V usage is TRBV5-1 and J usage is TRBJ2-7; 9 nucleotides match TRBD1. The length of the CDR3 is 14 residues. Germline V gene sequence: CDR1 SGHRS, CDR2 YFSETQ. Trimming cost V 2 bases and J 4 bases; bases outside gene matches: 4. The CDR3: CASSFGTGTYEQYF. CDR3 nucleotide sequence: TGCGCCAGCAGCTTCGGGACAGGGACATACGAGCAGTACTTC.

V gene TRBV5-5 combines with J gene TRBJ2-7, with a possible D match to TRBD1 (6 bases). This CDR3 contains 15 residues. Per germline, CDR1 SGHKS and CDR2 YYEKEE (reference sequence). With 0 bases removed from V and 1 base from J, the gap between germline ends came to 11 bases. The CDR3 sequence is CASSLASGASYEQYF. The CDR3 DNA sequence: TGTGCCAGCAGCTTGGCGTCAGGGGCATCCTACGAGCAGTACTTC.

The rearrangement joins TRBV7-9 to TRBJ1-3; D uncertain. The CDR3 runs to 15 residues. The V gene's germline CDR1 is SEHNR and CDR2 FQNEAQ (reference sequence). V lost 5 bases, J lost 4 bases, and 15 bases lay in between. The CDR3 protein is CASSAVGDFGNTIYF. CDR3 DNA sequence: TGTGCCAGCAGCGCAGTGGGAGATTTCGGAAACACCATATATTTT. Using reference TRBV7-9 and TRBJ1-3 for the parts outside the CDR3, the full variable domain is DTGVSQNPRHKITKRGQNVTFRCDPISEHNRLYWYRQTLGQGPEFLTYFQNEAQLEKSRLLSDRFSAERPKGSFSTLEIQRTEQGDSAMYLCASSAVGDFGNTIYFGEGSWLTVV.

The rearrangement links TRBV7-9 to TRBJ2-4; D is unclear. V lost 5 bases, J lost 11 bases, and 10 bases lay in between. Per germline, CDR1 SEHNR and CDR2 FQNEAQ (reference sequence). This CDR3 comprises 11 residues. The CDR3 region has the DNA TGTGCCAGCAGCCAAGGCCTATTTCAGTACTTC. Protein: CASSQGLFQYF.

The chain is built from TRBV5-6 and TRBJ2-1; weak D call: TRBD2 (5 bases). Germline V gives CDR1 SGHDT, CDR2 YYEEEE. Between the trimmed V and J ends, which lost 2 bases and 7 bases, there was a span of 13 bases. The CDR3 loop spans 14 amino acids. DNA for the CDR3: TGTGCCAGCAGCTTTATCTTGGAGCGGAATGAGCAGTTCTTC. It codes for CASSFILERNEQFF.

The CDR3, as DNA: TGTGCCAGCAGCTTCGGCCCAGGGTCGAACACCGGGGAGCTGTTTTTT. The encoded protein is CASSFGPGSNTGELFF. The chain has TRBV7-9 and TRBJ2-2; weak D call: TRBD1 (5 bases). The CDR3 totals 16 residues. In germline, CDR1 is SEHNR, CDR2 FQNEAQ (reference sequence). V was clipped by 3 bases and J by 0 bases, with 11 bases between them.

The rearrangement links TRBV6-5 to TRBJ1-4, with D possibly being TRBD1 (6 bases). V was clipped by 4 bases and J by 4 bases, with 13 bases between them. Germline assignment: CDR1 MNHEY and CDR2 SVGAGI. This CDR3 is 15 amino acids long. CDR3 sequence: CASSSRTVYNEKLFF. In nucleotides, the CDR3 is TGTGCCAGCAGTTCTAGGACAGTCTATAATGAAAAACTGTTTTTT.

The chain recombines TRBV9 with TRBJ2-2, with 8 bases matching TRBD1. Germline CDR1 reads SGDLS; CDR2 reads YYNGEE. There are 13 residues in the CDR3. The junction had 3 bases not matched to a gene; V was cut back by 7 bases and J by 4 bases. The CDR3 sequence is CASQTGGTGELFF. In nucleotides, the CDR3 is TGTGCCAGCCAAACAGGGGGCACCGGGGAGCTGTTTTTT.

The J gene is TRBJ2-5, the V gene TRBV7-2; no clear D gene. Germline CDR1 SGHTA, CDR2 FQGNSA. This CDR3 contains 15 residues. Trimming stripped 4 bases from V and 2 bases from J, with 14 bases between. DNA for the CDR3: TGTGCCAGCAGCTACTTACCTAAGGGTCAAGAGACCCAGTACTTC. Its protein is CASSYLPKGQETQYF.

The chain uses TRBV28 and TRBJ2-7; D could derive from TRBD1 or TRBD2 (5 bases each). With 6 bases removed from V and 0 bases from J, the gap between germline ends came to 15 bases. The V gene's germline CDR1 is MDHEN and CDR2 SYDVKM. The length of the CDR3 is 15 residues. CDR3: CASRSGTDSSYEQYF. The CDR3 DNA follows: TGTGCCAGCAGATCCGGGACCGATAGCTCCTACGAGCAGTACTTC.

This chain links TRBV11-3 with TRBJ2-1; tentatively, D is TRBD2 (5 bases). This CDR3 spans 12 amino acids. Trimming took off 4 bases at V and 8 bases at J, with 9 bases between the two ends. From germline, CDR1 is SGHNT and CDR2 YENEEA. CDR3 amino acids: CASSYLGDEQFF. The CDR3 DNA reads TGTGCCAGCAGCTATTTGGGAGATGAGCAGTTCTTC.

The rearrangement joins TRBV4-1 to TRBJ1-5; 9 bases are a match to TRBD1. This CDR3 region has 13 residues. Germline trimming cut 9 bases from V and 5 bases from J; bases unmatched to any gene: 5. In germline, CDR1 is MGHRA, CDR2 YSYEKL. DNA of the CDR3: TGCGCCAGTGGACAGGGGATATATCAGCCCCAGCATTTT. It specifies CASGQGIYQPQHF.

The J gene is TRBJ1-4, the V gene TRBV21-1. TRBV21-1 is deemed a pseudogene. The CDR3 extends over 17 amino acids. CDR3 coding DNA: TGTGCCAGCAGCAAAGTTTCTACGGGGGAGGCTAATGAAAAACTGTTTTTT. It translates to CASSKVSTGEANEKLFF.

The chain couples TRBV11-2 to TRBJ2-1; D gene ambiguous. Germline V gives CDR1 SGHAT, CDR2 FQNNGV. With 5 bases removed from V and 2 bases from J, the gap between germline ends came to 13 bases. This CDR3 has 15 residues. The CDR3 sequence is CASSLLSSTYNEQFF. The CDR3 DNA reads TGTGCCAGCAGCCTCCTCAGCTCTACCTACAATGAGCAGTTCTTC.

The chain employs TRBV13 and TRBJ2-7; D not certain. V lost 5 bases and J 4 bases, leaving 21 bases between the germline ends. The germline gives CDR1 PRHDT, CDR2 FYEKMQ (reference sequence). This CDR3 contains 16 residues. The CDR3, as DNA: TGTGCCAGCAGCCAGACTGGGTCGCCATCTATTTACGAGCAGTACTTC. It yields the protein CASSQTGSPSIYEQYF.

The chain combines TRBV5-6 with TRBJ1-1; perhaps TRBD1 as D (6 bases). CDR3 length: 12 residues. V was cut by 0 bases and J by 7 bases, with 7 bases left in between. The V gene's germline CDR1 is SGHDT and CDR2 YYEEEE. The CDR3, as DNA: TGTGCCAGCAGCTTGGAGACAGGTGAAGCTTTCTTT. Its translation: CASSLETGEAFF.

This clone was found once. The rearrangement joins TRBV27 to TRBJ1-5; no clear D. The V end lost 2 bases, the J end lost 9 bases, and 14 bases lay between the germline ends. Germline CDR1 MNHEY, CDR2 SMNVEV (reference sequence). This CDR3 spans 14 amino acids. CDR3 in amino acids: CASSLTRTGTPQHF. CDR3 sequence (DNA): TGTGCCAGCAGTTTAACGCGAACGGGTACGCCCCAGCATTTT.

There are a few counts of this clone. Other DNA sequences in this specimen translate into the identical CDR3. The chain joins TRBV5-6 to TRBJ2-7; no clear D gene. CDR3 length: 13 residues. Germline V gene sequence: CDR1 SGHDT, CDR2 YYEEEE. V lost 0 bases and J 0 bases, leaving 4 bases between the germline ends. DNA of the CDR3: TGTGCCAGCAGCTTGGGAAACTCCTACGAGCAGTACTTC. It codes for CASSLGNSYEQYF.

As DNA, the CDR3 is TGTGCCAGCACCCAACGCCTGGGACAAGAGACCCAGTACTTC. Protein sequence: CASTQRLGQETQYF. The J gene is TRBJ2-5, the V gene TRBV28; D is unclear. This CDR3 region has 14 residues. Trimming took off 7 bases at V and 2 bases at J, with 14 bases between the two ends. Germline V lookup: CDR1 MDHEN, CDR2 SYDVKM. Full variable domain (missing parts from reference TRBV28 and TRBJ2-5): DVKVTQSSRYLVKRTGEKVFLECVQDMDHENMFWYRQDPGLGLRLIYFSYDVKMKEKGDIPEGYSVSREKKERFSLILESASTNQTSMYLCASTQRLGQETQYFGPGTRLLVL.

The chain joins TRBV6-1 to TRBJ2-7; 8 bases line up with TRBD1. After removal of 6 bases from V and 5 bases from J, the junction contained 9 bases not matched to a gene. Germline V gene data show CDR1 as MNHNS and CDR2 as SASEGT. The CDR3 extends over 14 amino acids. Written as DNA, the CDR3 is TGTGCCAGCAGCGGAGGACAGGGTCCCAACGAGCAGTACTTC. Translated: CASSGGQGPNEQYF.

As regards this clone: One junction end disagrees with the germline gene, perhaps due to a read error. The chain uses TRBV7-6 and TRBJ1-4; D is uncertain. The CDR3 has 13 amino acids. Germline V gene sequence: CDR1 SGHVS, CDR2 FNYEAQ. The CDR3 sequence: CASSLGRAEKLFF. The CDR3 region has the DNA TGTGCCAGCAGTTTAGGGCGGGCTGAAAAACTGTTTTTT.